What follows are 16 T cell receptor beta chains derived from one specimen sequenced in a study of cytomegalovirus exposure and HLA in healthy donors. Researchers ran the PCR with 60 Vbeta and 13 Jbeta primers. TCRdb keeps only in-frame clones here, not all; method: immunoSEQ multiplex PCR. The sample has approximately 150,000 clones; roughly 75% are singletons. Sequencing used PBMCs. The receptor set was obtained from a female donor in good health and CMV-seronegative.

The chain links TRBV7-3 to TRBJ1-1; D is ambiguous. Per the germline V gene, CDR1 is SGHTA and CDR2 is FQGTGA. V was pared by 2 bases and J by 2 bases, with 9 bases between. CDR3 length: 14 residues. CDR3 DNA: TGTGCCAGCAGCTTATCTGGAGGAAACACTGAAGCTTTCTTT. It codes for CASSLSGGNTEAFF.

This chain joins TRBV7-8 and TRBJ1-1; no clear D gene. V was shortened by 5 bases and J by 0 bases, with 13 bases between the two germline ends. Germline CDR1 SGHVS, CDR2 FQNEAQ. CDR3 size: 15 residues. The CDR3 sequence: CASSQTPELNTEAFF. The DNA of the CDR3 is TGTGCCAGCAGCCAGACTCCGGAGCTGAACACTGAAGCTTTCTTT. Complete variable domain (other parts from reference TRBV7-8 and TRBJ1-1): GAGVSQSPRYKVAKRGQDVALRCDPISGHVSLFWYQQALGQGPEFLTYFQNEAQLDKSGLPSDRFFAERPEGSVSTLKIQRTQQEDSAVYLCASSQTPELNTEAFFGQGTRLTVV.

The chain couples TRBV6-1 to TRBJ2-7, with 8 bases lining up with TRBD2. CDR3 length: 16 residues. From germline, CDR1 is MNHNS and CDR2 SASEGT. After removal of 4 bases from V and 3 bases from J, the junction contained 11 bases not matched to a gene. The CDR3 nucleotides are TGTGCCAGCAGTGTCCTCGGGACTAGTGCCCTCTACGAGCAGTACTTC. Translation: CASSVLGTSALYEQYF.

The CDR3 sequence: CASSQGSGDYGYTF. The CDR3, as DNA: TGTGCCAGCAGCCAAGGTTCAGGGGACTATGGCTACACCTTC. J is TRBJ1-2 and V is TRBV4-2, with D possibly matching TRBD1 (6 bases). CDR1 LGHNA and CDR2 YNFKEQ come from the germline V gene. The CDR3 has 14 residues. V lost 1 base and J 3 bases, leaving 9 bases between the germline ends.

The CDR3 is CASSQFQRGTDTQYF. The CDR3 region has the DNA TGTGCCAGCAGCCAGTTCCAGCGGGGCACAGATACGCAGTATTTT. V gene TRBV4-2 combines with J gene TRBJ2-3, with TRBD2 as a possible D gene (6 bases). The CDR3 totals 15 residues. Trimming took off 3 bases at V and 1 base at J, with 11 bases between the two ends. The germline V gene encodes CDR1 LGHNA and CDR2 YNFKEQ.

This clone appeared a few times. CDR3 loop: CASSWGRNTGELFF. CDR3 coding DNA: TGTGCCAGCAGTTGGGGCAGGAACACCGGGGAGCTGTTTTTT. The chain combines TRBV6-5 with TRBJ2-2; a possible D gene is TRBD1 (5 bases). V was clipped by 4 bases and J by 1 base, with 7 bases between them. The CDR3 spans 14 residues. The germline gives CDR1 MNHEY, CDR2 SVGAGI.

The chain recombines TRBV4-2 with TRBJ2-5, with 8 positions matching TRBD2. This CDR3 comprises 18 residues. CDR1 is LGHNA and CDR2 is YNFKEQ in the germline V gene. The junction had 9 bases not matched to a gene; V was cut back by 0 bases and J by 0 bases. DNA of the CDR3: TGTGCCAGCAGCCAAGATCTCGCGGGGGGCAGGTACCAAGAGACCCAGTACTTC. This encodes CASSQDLAGGRYQETQYF.

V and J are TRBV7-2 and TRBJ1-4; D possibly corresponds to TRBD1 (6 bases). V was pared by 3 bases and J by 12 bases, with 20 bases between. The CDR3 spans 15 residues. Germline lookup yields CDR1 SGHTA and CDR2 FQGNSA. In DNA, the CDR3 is TGTGCCAGCAGCTTGAACGGACAGTTGTTGAGGGAACTGTTTTTT. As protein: CASSLNGQLLRELFF.

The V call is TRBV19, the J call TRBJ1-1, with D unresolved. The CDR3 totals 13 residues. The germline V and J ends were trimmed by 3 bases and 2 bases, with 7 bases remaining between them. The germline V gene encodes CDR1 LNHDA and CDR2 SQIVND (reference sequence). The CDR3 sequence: CASSISSNTEAFF. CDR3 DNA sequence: TGTGCCAGTAGTATTTCATCCAACACTGAAGCTTTCTTT.

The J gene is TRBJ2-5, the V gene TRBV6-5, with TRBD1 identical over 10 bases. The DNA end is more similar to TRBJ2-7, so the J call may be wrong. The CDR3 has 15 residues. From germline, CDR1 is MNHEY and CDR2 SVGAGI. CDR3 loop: CASSWATGGAYEQYF. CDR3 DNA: TGTGCCAGCAGTTGGGCGACAGGGGGCGCGTACGAGCAGTACTTC.

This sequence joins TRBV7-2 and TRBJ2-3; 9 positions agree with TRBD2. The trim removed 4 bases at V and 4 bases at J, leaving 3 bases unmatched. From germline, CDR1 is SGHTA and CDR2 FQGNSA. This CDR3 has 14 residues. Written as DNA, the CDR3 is TGTGCCAGCAGCTACGGCGGGGGGGCAGATACGCAGTATTTT. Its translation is CASSYGGGADTQYF.

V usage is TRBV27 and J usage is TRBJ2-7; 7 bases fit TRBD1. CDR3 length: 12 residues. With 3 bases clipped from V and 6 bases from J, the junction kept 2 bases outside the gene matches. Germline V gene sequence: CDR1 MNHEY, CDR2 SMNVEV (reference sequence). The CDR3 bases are TGTGCCAGCAGTTTGAGGGGGCGCGAGCAGTACTTC. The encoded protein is CASSLRGREQYF.

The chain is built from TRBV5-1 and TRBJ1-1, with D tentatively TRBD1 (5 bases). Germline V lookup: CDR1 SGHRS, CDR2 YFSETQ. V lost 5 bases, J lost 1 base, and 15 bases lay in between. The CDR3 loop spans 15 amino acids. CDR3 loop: CASRVGGTGNTEAFF. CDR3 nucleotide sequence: TGCGCCAGCAGAGTTGGGGGGACGGGGAACACTGAAGCTTTCTTT.

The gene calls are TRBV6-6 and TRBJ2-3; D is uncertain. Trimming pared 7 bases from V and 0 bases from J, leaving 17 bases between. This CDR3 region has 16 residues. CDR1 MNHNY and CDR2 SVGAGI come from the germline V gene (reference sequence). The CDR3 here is CASNSYRVSSTDTQYF. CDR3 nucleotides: TGTGCCAGCAATTCCTACCGGGTTTCTAGCACAGATACGCAGTATTTT.

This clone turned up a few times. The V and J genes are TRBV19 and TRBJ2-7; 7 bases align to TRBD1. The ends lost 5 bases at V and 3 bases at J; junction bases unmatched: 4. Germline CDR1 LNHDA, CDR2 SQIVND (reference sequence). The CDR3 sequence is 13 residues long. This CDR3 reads CASSAGTVYEQYF. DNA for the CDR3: TGTGCCAGTAGTGCCGGGACAGTCTACGAGCAGTACTTC.

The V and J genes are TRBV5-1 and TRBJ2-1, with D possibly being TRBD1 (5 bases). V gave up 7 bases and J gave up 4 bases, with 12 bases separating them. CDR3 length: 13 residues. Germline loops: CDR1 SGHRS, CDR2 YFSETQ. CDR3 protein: CASGTGVYNEQFF. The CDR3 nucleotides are TGCGCCAGCGGTACAGGAGTTTACAATGAGCAGTTCTTC.